One sample yielded the 32 T cell receptor beta chains listed below, sequenced in a study of T cells expressing NK-cell markers. TCRdb derives one entry per CDR3 protein from the 5' RACE reads, leaving out DNA. The sample has about 260,000 distinct CDR3 sequences; the top ten hold approximately 0.42%. The source material was blood T cells: a sorted CD56 or NKG2C T cell subset, CD4+ or CD8+ T cells, or bulk PBMC T cells (not recorded which). Source of these receptors: a man aged 18 to 29 in good health.

This chain links TRBV7-2 with TRBJ2-3; the TCRdb call, TRBD2, lacks DNA for checking. The CDR3 is 16 amino acids. Germline V gene lookup returns CDR1 SGHTA and CDR2 FQGNSA. The CDR3 sequence is CASSPNSGRNTDTQYF.

This rearrangement joins TRBV3-1 to TRBJ2-7; as DNA is missing, the TRBD1 call by TCRdb cannot be tested. From germline, CDR1 is LGHDT and CDR2 YNNKEL (reference sequence). This CDR3 is built from 13 residues. CDR3 sequence reads: CASSQDRVHEQYF.

This rearrangement joins TRBV5-1 to TRBJ2-5; the TCRdb D gene call, TRBD1, has no DNA to confirm it. Germline V gene sequence: CDR1 SGHRS, CDR2 YFSETQ. This CDR3 is 14 amino acids long. CDR3 protein: CASSLKIAPETQYF.

This sequence joins TRBV12-3 or TRBV12-4 and TRBJ2-4; TCRdb's D gene call, TRBD1, goes unchecked for lack of DNA. The CDR3 is made up of 14 amino acids. The CDR3 region is CASRENGHSGIQYF.

The J gene is TRBJ1-6, the V gene TRBV14; TCRdb gives TRBD1 as the D gene, but with no DNA this cannot be confirmed. The CDR3 totals 16 residues. Germline CDR1 reads SGHDN; CDR2 reads FVKESK. This CDR3 is CASSHHRDRGRSPLHF.

This chain links TRBV5-1 with TRBJ2-5. Germline assignment: CDR1 SGHRS and CDR2 YFSETQ. This CDR3 has 13 residues. The CDR3 region is CASSLWDGETQYF.

This chain uses TRBV3-1 with TRBJ1-2; TCRdb's assignment of TRBD1 cannot be checked, as there is no DNA. The CDR3 has 14 amino acids. Germline CDR1 reads LGHDT; CDR2 reads YNNKEL (reference sequence). The CDR3 is CASSHNRGPDGYTF.

This chain uses TRBV5-1 with TRBJ2-1; TCRdb indicates TRBD2, and absent DNA this call remains unverified. The CDR3 spans 15 residues. CDR1 and CDR2 (germline): SGHRS, YFSETQ. The CDR3 region is CASSAGLAGEGEQFF.

V and J are TRBV6-1 and TRBJ1-2. CDR3 length equals 16 residues. Per the germline V gene, CDR1 is MNHNS and CDR2 is SASEGT. The CDR3 protein is CASVRGFGQLEGGYTF.

V and J are TRBV3-1 and TRBJ1-1; as DNA is missing, the TRBD1 call by TCRdb cannot be tested. Germline values: CDR1 LGHDT, CDR2 YNNKEL (reference sequence). CDR3 length equals 18 residues. CDR3 protein: CASSQAVGQVAMNTEAFF.

This chain joins TRBV7-2 and TRBJ2-1; TCRdb names TRBD2, which stays unverified in the absence of DNA. CDR3 length equals 15 residues. The germline V gene encodes CDR1 SGHTA and CDR2 FQGNSA. CDR3 sequence reads: CASSGGLAGGLEQFF.

CDR3 sequence reads: CASSLGTLGSGELFF. The chain recombines TRBV11-2 with TRBJ2-2; as DNA is missing, the TRBD2 call by TCRdb cannot be tested. The germline gives CDR1 SGHAT, CDR2 FQNNGV. The CDR3 sequence is 15 residues long.

The chain links TRBV5-6 to TRBJ2-5. Looked up from germline, CDR1 is SGHDT and CDR2 is YYEEEE. This CDR3 has 14 residues. The CDR3 loop reads CASSLLVVGETQYF. Full variable domain (rest looked up from reference TRBV5-6 and TRBJ2-5): DAGVTQSPTHLIKTRGQQVTLRCSPKSGHDTVSWYQQALGQGPQFIFQYYEEEERQRGNFPDRFSGHQFPNYSSELNVNALLLGDSALYLCASSLLVVGETQYFGPGTRLLVL.

The chain has TRBV7-9 and TRBJ2-1; lacking DNA, the TRBD2 call made by TCRdb goes unchecked. CDR3 size: 16 residues. Germline CDR1 SEHNR, CDR2 FQNEAQ (reference sequence). CDR3 protein: CASSWTSGITYNEQFF.

The chain has TRBV12-3 or TRBV12-4 and TRBJ1-1; checking the TCRdb D call of TRBD1 is not possible without DNA. The CDR3 is made up of 12 amino acids. CDR3: CASSADSKEAFF.

CDR3: CSARDVASGGGEQFF. The chain combines TRBV20-1 with TRBJ2-1; TCRdb's assignment of TRBD2 cannot be checked, as there is no DNA. There are 15 residues in the CDR3. From germline, CDR1 is DFQATT and CDR2 SNEGSKA (reference sequence).

The chain uses TRBV5-4 and TRBJ2-1; the D call from TCRdb, TRBD1, cannot be confirmed without DNA. The CDR3 contains 17 residues. Germline V gives CDR1 SGHNT, CDR2 YYREEE (reference sequence). The CDR3 here is CASSLWGRGAQYNEQFF.

This sequence joins TRBV6-1 and TRBJ2-7. The CDR3 consists of 14 residues. Germline CDR1 is MNHNS and CDR2 is SASEGT. The CDR3 sequence is CASSLNYLLNEQYF.

The chain is built from TRBV20-1 and TRBJ2-1; TCRdb calls TRBD2, which cannot be checked without DNA. This CDR3 is built from 15 residues. The germline V gene encodes CDR1 DFQATT and CDR2 SNEGSKA (reference sequence). CDR3 region: CSARAGTSRLDEQFF.

CDR3 region: CSVVGTEGPRFNNEQFF. The gene calls are TRBV29-1 and TRBJ2-1; TCRdb calls TRBD2, which cannot be checked without DNA. The length of the CDR3 is 17 residues. Germline V gene sequence: CDR1 SQVTM, CDR2 ANQGSEA.

This chain connects TRBV7-7 to TRBJ2-1; TCRdb proposes TRBD1, but this gene call is untestable without DNA. There are 14 residues in the CDR3. CDR1 and CDR2 (germline): SSHAT, FNYEAQ (reference sequence). CDR3 sequence: CASSLGPGANEQFF.

The chain recombines TRBV29-1 with TRBJ2-1; with no DNA, the TCRdb D assignment of TRBD2 cannot be verified. This CDR3 spans 18 amino acids. The germline CDR1 and CDR2 sequences are SQVTM and ANQGSEA. This CDR3 is CSVTGLAGGPLGYSEQFF.

The chain links TRBV23-1 to TRBJ1-5; checking the TCRdb D call of TRBD1 is not possible without DNA. TRBV23-1 is an ORF, with its function uncertain. The CDR3 spans 18 residues. The CDR3 protein is CASTFGGTGIYSNQPQHF.

The rearrangement joins TRBV12-3 or TRBV12-4 to TRBJ1-2. The CDR3 loop spans 13 amino acids. The CDR3 spells CASSFSATTGYTF.

The rearrangement links TRBV29-1 to TRBJ2-5; without DNA, the TCRdb call of TRBD2 cannot be checked. The CDR3 is made up of 14 amino acids. Germline V gene lookup returns CDR1 SQVTM and CDR2 ANQGSEA. The CDR3 region is CSAWGASNAETQYF.

V usage is TRBV29-1 and J usage is TRBJ2-1. From germline, CDR1 is SQVTM and CDR2 ANQGSEA. The CDR3 extends over 12 amino acids. CDR3 protein: CSVSGPTNEQFF.

This rearrangement joins TRBV28 to TRBJ1-1; the D call from TCRdb, TRBD1, cannot be confirmed without DNA. CDR1 is MDHEN, CDR2 SYDVKM, per germline. The CDR3 is made up of 15 amino acids. CDR3 amino acids: CASRGTDKLNTEAFF.

The genes are TRBV6-1 and TRBJ2-1; TCRdb indicates TRBD2, and absent DNA this call remains unverified. Germline CDR1 reads MNHNS; CDR2 reads SASEGT. The CDR3 length is 15 residues. CDR3 residues: CASRKLADSSNEQFF.

The V call is TRBV7-3, the J call TRBJ1-1; TCRdb proposes TRBD1, but this gene call is untestable without DNA. Germline V gene sequence: CDR1 SGHTA, CDR2 FQGTGA. The CDR3 runs 15 residues. Here the CDR3 reads CASSLIRTGGTEAFF.

The rearrangement links TRBV30 to TRBJ2-3. The germline V gene has CDR1 GTSNPN and CDR2 SVGIG (reference sequence). CDR3 size: 11 residues. CDR3 amino acids: CAWGDLDTQYF.

The V call is TRBV30, the J call TRBJ2-2. The CDR3 loop spans 17 amino acids. Germline V gene lookup returns CDR1 GTSNPN and CDR2 SVGIG (reference sequence). The CDR3 is CAWSVRMGSSNTGELFF.

The rearrangement uses TRBV11-1 and TRBJ2-6. The CDR3 extends over 16 amino acids. Germline V gives CDR1 SGHAT, CDR2 FQDESV (reference sequence). This chain's CDR3 is CASSLAVRSGANVLTF.